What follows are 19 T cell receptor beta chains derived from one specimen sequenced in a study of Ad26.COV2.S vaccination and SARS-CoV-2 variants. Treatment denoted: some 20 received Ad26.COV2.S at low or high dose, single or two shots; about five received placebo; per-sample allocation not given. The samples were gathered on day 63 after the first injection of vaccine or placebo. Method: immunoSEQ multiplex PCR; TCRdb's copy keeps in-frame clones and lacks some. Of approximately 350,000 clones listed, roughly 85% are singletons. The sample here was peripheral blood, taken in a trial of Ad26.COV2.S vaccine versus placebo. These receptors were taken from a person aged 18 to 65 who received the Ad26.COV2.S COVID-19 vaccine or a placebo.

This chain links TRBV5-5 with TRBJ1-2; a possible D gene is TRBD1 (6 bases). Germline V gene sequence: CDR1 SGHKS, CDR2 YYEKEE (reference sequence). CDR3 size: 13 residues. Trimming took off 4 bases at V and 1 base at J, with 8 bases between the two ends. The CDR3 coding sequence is TGTGCCAGCAGCGGACAGCTTAACTATGGCTACACCTTC. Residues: CASSGQLNYGYTF.

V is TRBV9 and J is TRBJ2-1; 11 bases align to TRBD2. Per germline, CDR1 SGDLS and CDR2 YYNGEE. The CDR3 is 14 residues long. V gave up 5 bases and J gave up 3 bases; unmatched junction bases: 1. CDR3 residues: CASRGLADYNEQFF. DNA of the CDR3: TGTGCCAGCAGGGGACTAGCGGACTACAATGAGCAGTTCTTC.

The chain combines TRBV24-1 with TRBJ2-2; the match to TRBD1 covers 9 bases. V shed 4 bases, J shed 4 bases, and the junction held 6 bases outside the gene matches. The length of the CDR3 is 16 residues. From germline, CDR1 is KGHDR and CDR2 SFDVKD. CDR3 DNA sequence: TGTGCCACCAGTGACCCAGGACAGGGGCCCACCGGGGAGCTGTTTTTT. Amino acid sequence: CATSDPGQGPTGELFF.

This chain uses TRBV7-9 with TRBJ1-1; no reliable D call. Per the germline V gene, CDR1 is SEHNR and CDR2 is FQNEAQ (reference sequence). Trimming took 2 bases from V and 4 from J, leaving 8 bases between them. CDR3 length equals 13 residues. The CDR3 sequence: CASSLYEGTEAFF. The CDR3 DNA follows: TGTGCCAGCAGCTTATACGAAGGCACTGAAGCTTTCTTT.

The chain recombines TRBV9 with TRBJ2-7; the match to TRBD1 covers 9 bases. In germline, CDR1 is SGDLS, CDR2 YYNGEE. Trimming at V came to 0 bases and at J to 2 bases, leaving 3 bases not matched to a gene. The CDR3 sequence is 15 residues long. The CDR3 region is CASSVGDRVPYEQYF. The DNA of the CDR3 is TGTGCCAGCAGCGTAGGGGACAGGGTACCCTACGAGCAGTACTTC.

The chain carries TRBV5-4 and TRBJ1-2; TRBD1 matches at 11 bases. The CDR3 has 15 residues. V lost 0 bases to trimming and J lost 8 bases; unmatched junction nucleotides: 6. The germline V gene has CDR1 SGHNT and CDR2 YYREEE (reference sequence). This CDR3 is CASSLDLRTGGGYTF. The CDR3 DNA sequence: TGTGCCAGCAGCTTGGATCTCCGGACAGGGGGCGGCTACACCTTC.

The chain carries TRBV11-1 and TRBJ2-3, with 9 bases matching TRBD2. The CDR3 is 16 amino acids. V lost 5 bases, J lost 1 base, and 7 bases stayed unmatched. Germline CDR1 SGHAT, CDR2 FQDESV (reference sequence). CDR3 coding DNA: TGTGCCAGCAGCAGATTAGCGGGGGAGCGCACAGATACGCAGTATTTT. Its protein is CASSRLAGERTDTQYF.

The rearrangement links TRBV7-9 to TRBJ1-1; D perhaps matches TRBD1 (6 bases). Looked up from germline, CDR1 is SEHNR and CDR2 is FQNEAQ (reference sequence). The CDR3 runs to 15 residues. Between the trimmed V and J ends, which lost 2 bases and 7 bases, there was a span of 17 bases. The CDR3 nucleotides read TGTGCCAGCAGCTTACCGAACAGGGTGACTGGTGAAGCTTTCTTT. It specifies CASSLPNRVTGEAFF.

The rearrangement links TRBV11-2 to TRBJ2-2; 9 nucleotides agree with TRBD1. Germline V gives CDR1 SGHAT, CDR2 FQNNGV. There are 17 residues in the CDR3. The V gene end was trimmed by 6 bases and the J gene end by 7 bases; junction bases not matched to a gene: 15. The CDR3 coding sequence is TGTGCCAGCAGGCACCGACCGGGACAGGGAGGAAGCGGGGAGCTGTTTTTT. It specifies CASRHRPGQGGSGELFF.

The CDR3 bases are TGTGCCACCAGTGATCCTCAGCGTCCCTCTGGAAACACCATATATTTT. It codes for CATSDPQRPSGNTIYF. The chain couples TRBV24-1 to TRBJ1-3; D gene uncertain. Trimming took off 3 bases at V and 0 bases at J, with 11 bases between the two ends. CDR1 is KGHDR and CDR2 is SFDVKD in the germline V gene. The CDR3 extends over 16 amino acids.

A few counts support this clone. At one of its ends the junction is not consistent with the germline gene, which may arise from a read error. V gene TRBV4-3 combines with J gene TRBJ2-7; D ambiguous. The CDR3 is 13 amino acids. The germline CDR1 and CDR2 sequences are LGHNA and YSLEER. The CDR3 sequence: CASSQEISLGRIF. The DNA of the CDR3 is TGCGCCAGCAGCCAAGAAATCTCTTTGGGCAGGATCTTC.

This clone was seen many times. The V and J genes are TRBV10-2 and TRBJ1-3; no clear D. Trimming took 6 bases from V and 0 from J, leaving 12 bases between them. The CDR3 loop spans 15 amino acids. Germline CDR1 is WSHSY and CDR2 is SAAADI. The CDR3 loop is CASRRSSSSGNTIYF. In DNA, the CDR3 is TGCGCCAGCAGGCGATCTTCTAGCTCTGGAAACACCATATATTTT.

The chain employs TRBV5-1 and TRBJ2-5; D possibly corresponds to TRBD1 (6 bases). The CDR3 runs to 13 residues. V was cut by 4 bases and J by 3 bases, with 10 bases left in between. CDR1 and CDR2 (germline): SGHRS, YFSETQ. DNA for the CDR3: TGCGCCAGCAGCCCCTGGACAGAAGAGACCCAGTACTTC. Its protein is CASSPWTEETQYF.

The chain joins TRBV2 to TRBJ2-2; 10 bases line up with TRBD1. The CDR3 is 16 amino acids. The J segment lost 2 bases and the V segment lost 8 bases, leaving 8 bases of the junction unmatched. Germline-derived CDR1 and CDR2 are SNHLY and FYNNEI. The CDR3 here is CASRDRGRLNTGELFF. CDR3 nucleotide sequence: TGTGCCAGCCGAGACAGGGGGCGCCTCAACACCGGGGAGCTGTTTTTT.

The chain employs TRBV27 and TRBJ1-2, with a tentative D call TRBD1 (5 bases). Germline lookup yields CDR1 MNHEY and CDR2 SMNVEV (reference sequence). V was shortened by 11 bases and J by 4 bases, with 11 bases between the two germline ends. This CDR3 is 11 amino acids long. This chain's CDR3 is CAAWGPYGYTF. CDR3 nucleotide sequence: TGTGCCGCCTGGGGCCCCTATGGCTACACCTTC.

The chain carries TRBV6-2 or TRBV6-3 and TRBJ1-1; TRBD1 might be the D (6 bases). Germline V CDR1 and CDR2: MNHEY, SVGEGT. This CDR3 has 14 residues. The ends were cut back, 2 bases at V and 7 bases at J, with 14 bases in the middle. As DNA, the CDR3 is TGTGCCAGCAGTTACGGGGGCACCTCGGGTGAAGCTTTCTTT. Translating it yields CASSYGGTSGEAFF.

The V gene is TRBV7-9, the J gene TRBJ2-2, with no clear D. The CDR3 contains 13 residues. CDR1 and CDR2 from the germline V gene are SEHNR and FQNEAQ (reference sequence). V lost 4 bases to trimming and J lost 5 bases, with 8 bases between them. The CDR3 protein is CASSSDVTGELFF. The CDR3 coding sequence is TGTGCCAGCAGCTCGGACGTAACCGGGGAGCTGTTTTTT.

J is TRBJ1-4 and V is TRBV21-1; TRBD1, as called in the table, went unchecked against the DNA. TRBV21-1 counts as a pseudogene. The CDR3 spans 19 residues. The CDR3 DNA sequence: TGTGCCAGCAGCAAAGTAAGGGACAGGGTAGGGCCAACTAATGAAAAACTGTTTTTT. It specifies CASSKVRDRVGPTNEKLFF.

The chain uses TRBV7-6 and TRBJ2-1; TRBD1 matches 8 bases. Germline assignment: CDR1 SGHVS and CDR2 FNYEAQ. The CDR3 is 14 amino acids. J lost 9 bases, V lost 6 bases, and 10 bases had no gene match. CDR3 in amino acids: CASRTGGIVSEQFF. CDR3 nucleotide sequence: TGTGCCAGCAGAACAGGGGGAATTGTAAGTGAGCAGTTCTTC.